This TCR beta chain was obtained from a study of liver allograft versus peripheral blood T cells (dated by TCRdb to about 2020). For context, the study as a whole: The study compared the T cell receptor repertoires present in transplanted livers with the repertoires present in the peripheral blood of liver transplant recipients. Results and caveats for the whole study, not just this receptor: T cell receptor repertoires inside liver allografts were reported to differ from those detected in peripheral blood.

This clonotype is categorized as medium-sized (0.01 to 0.1%). The antigen this receptor binds is unknown. It has no much larger one-base neighbor in the sample; base qualities were not kept. TCRdb records Illumina MiSeq as the sequencer. TCRdb ran its own pipeline on the public reads, namely fastp trimming at Q25 and MiXCR clone calling, and kept in-frame beta chains. Records with the same CDR3 protein are collapsed into one entry carrying the most frequent genes and DNA. The sample table records around 10,000 distinct CDR3 sequences; roughly 19% of these occur just once. The ten most abundant clones make up about 1.7% of the sample. The CDR3 covers 14 residues, taking in both the cysteine and the phenylalanine. Only CDR3 DNA remains: 42 bases, in frame from the first base. Trimmed from V: 6 bases; trimmed from J: 5 bases; junction bases lacking a gene match: 7. From a lookup of the germline V gene (reference sequence), CDR1 and CDR2 are LNHDA and SQIVND.

The clonotype originates from a human patient who had a liver transplant. Following a transplant, some T lymphocytes may have been derived from the graft donor. Rearrangement joined TRBV19 to TRBJ1-1; 9 nucleotides in the junction match TRBD1. The bases read TGTGCCAGTAGCCGAACAGGGGGCTATACTGAAGCTTTCTTT. Its translation is CASSRTGGYTEAFF.